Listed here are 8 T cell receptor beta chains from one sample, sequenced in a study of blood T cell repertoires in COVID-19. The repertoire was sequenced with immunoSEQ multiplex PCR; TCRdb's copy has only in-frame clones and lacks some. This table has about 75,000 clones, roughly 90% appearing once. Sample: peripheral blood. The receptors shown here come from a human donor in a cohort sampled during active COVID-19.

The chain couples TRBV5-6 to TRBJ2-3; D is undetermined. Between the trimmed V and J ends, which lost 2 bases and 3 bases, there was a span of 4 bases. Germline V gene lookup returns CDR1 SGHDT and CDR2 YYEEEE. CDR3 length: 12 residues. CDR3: CASSFQTDTQYF. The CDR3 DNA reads TGTGCCAGCAGCTTTCAGACAGATACGCAGTATTTT. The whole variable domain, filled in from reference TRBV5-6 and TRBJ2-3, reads DAGVTQSPTHLIKTRGQQVTLRCSPKSGHDTVSWYQQALGQGPQFIFQYYEEEERQRGNFPDRFSGHQFPNYSSELNVNALLLGDSALYLCASSFQTDTQYFGPGTRLTVL.

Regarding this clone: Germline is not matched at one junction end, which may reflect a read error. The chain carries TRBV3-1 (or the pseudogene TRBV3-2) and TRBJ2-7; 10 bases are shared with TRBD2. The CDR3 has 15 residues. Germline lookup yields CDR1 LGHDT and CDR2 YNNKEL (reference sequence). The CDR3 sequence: CASSQGFPGSGRKGF. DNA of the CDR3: TGTGCCAGCAGCCAAGGGTTCCCTGGTAGCGGGAGGAAAGGCTTC.

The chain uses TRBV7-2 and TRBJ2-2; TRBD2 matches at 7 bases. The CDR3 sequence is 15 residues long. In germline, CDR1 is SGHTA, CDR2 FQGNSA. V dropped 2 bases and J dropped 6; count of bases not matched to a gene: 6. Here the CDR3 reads CASSLFLAVPGELFF. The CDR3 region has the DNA TGTGCCAGCAGCTTATTCCTAGCGGTACCCGGGGAGCTGTTTTTT.

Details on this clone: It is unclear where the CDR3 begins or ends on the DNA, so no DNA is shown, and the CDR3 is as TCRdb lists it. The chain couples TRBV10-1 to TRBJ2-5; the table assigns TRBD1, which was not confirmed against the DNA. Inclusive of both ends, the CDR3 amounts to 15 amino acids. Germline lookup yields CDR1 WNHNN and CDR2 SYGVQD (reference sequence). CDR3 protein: CASSSGQGGRETQYF.

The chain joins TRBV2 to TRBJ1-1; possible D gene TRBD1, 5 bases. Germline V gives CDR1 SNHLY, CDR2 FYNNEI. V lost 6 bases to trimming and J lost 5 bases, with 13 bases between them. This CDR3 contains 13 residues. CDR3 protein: CASSFGGVTEAFF. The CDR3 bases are TGTGCCAGCAGCTTCGGAGGGGTTACTGAAGCTTTCTTT.

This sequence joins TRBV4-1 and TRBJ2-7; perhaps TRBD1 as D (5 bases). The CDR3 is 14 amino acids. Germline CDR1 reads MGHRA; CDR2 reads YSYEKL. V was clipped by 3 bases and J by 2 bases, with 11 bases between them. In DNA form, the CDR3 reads TGCGCCAGCAGCCACAGACTGGGGCCCTACGAGCAGTACTTC. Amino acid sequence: CASSHRLGPYEQYF.

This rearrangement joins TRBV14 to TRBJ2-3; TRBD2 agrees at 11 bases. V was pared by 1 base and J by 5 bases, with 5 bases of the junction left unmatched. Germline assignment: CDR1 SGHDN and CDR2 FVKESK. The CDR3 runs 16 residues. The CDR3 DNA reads TGTGCCAGCAGCCAAGTTAGCGGGGGGGCAAGAGATACGCAGTATTTT. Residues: CASSQVSGGARDTQYF.

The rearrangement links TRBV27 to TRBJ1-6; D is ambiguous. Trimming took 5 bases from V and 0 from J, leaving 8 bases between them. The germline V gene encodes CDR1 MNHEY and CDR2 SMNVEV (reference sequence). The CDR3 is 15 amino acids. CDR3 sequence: CASSPRSSYNSPLHF. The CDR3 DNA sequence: TGTGCCAGCAGTCCGAGGAGCTCCTATAATTCACCCCTCCACTTT.